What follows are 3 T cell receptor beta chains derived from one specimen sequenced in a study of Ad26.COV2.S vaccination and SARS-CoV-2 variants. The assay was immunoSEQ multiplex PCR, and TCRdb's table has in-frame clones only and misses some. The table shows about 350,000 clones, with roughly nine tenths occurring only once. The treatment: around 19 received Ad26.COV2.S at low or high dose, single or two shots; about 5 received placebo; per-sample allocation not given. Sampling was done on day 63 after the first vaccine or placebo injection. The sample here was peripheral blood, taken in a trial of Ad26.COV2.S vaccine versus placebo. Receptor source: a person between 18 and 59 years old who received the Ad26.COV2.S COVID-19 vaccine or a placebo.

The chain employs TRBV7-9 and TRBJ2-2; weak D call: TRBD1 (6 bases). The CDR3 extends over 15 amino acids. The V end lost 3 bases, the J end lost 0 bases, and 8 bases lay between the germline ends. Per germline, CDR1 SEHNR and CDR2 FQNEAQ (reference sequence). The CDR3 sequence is CASSFGTTNTGELFF. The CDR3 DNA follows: TGTGCCAGCAGCTTCGGGACAACGAACACCGGGGAGCTGTTTTTT. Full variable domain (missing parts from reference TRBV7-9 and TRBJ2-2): DTGVSQNPRHKITKRGQNVTFRCDPISEHNRLYWYRQTLGQGPEFLTYFQNEAQLEKSRLLSDRFSAERPKGSFSTLEIQRTEQGDSAMYLCASSFGTTNTGELFFGEGSRLTVL.

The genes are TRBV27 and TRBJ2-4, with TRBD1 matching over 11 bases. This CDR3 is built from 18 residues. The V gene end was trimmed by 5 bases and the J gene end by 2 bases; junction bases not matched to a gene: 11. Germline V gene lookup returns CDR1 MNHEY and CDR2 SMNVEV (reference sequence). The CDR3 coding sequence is TGTGCCAGCAGTATCTCCGGACAGGGGGCCATGACCAAAAACATTCAGTACTTC. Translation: CASSISGQGAMTKNIQYF.

CDR3 nucleotide sequence: TGTGCCAGCAGCTCAACCCCGGGGGGTCGGACCTATGGCTACACCTTC. Translated: CASSSTPGGRTYGYTF. The rearrangement uses TRBV7-2 and TRBJ1-2; tentative D call: TRBD1 (5 bases). The V gene lost 4 bases and the J gene lost 4 bases, with 19 bases spanning the gap. CDR3 length: 16 amino acids. Germline loops: CDR1 SGHTA, CDR2 FQGNSA. The full variable domain, completed using reference TRBV7-2 and TRBJ1-2, is GAGVSQSPSNKVTEKGKDVELRCDPISGHTALYWYRQSLGQGLEFLIYFQGNSAPDKSGLPSDRFSAERTGGSVSTLTIQRTQQEDSAVYLCASSSTPGGRTYGYTFGSGTRLTVV.